This passage covers 15 T cell receptor beta chains from one sample sequenced in a study of blood T cell repertoires in COVID-19. Method: immunoSEQ multiplex PCR; TCRdb's copy keeps in-frame clones and lacks some. The table has 130,000 or so clones, more than 70% seen once. What was sequenced was peripheral blood. The receptors come from a man in his 60s with acute or convalescent COVID-19.

The chain recombines TRBV29-1 with TRBJ2-1; D is unclear. This CDR3 contains 13 residues. Germline-derived CDR1 and CDR2 are SQVTM and ANQGSEA. Trimming cost V 6 bases and J 1 base, with 10 bases left between them. The CDR3 coding sequence is TGCAGCGTCGACATCAGTTCCTACAATGAGCAGTTCTTC. It encodes CSVDISSYNEQFF.

This clone was detected only a few times. The J gene is TRBJ2-5, the V gene TRBV28; 13 bases are shared with TRBD2. V lost 5 bases to trimming and J lost 4 bases; unmatched junction nucleotides: 13. The CDR3 has 18 residues. CDR1 is MDHEN and CDR2 is SYDVKM in the germline V gene. CDR3 in amino acids: CASSAGLAGALLGETQYF. The DNA of the CDR3 is TGTGCCAGCAGTGCCGGACTAGCGGGAGCCTTATTGGGAGAGACCCAGTACTTC.

J is TRBJ1-1 and V is TRBV19, with D maybe TRBD1 (5 bases). Germline-derived CDR1 and CDR2 are LNHDA and SQIVND (reference sequence). Between the trimmed V and J ends, which lost 2 bases and 4 bases, there was a span of 11 bases. This CDR3 has 14 amino acids. This CDR3 reads CASSIRVGGTEAFF. As DNA, the CDR3 is TGTGCCAGTAGTATAAGGGTCGGGGGCACTGAAGCTTTCTTT.

The V gene is TRBV7-9, the J gene TRBJ2-3; D uncertain. This CDR3 region has 12 residues. Germline values: CDR1 SEHNR, CDR2 FQNEAQ (reference sequence). Trimming took 4 bases from V and 5 from J, leaving 7 bases between them. Written as DNA, the CDR3 is TGTGCCAGCAGCTCCCGAGGAGATACGCAGTATTTT. It specifies CASSSRGDTQYF.

This clone was observed a handful of times. V is TRBV14 and J is TRBJ2-3, with 9 bases fitting TRBD1. The CDR3 is 15 amino acids. V lost 4 bases and J lost 2; bases outside the gene matches: 4. Germline CDR1 and CDR2: SGHDN and FVKESK. The CDR3 coding sequence is TGTGCCAGCAGCCCCGACAGGGGGTTCACAGATACGCAGTATTTT. Translated, it gives CASSPDRGFTDTQYF.

The chain carries TRBV5-6 and TRBJ1-4, with 8 bases identical to TRBD1. CDR1 is SGHDT and CDR2 is YYEEEE in the germline V gene. The V gene end was trimmed by 1 base and the J gene end by 8 bases; junction bases not matched to a gene: 7. The CDR3 length is 15 residues. The CDR3 region has the DNA TGTGCCAGCAGCTTGCCCACAGGGGGGCAGGAAAAACTGTTTTTT. Translated, it gives CASSLPTGGQEKLFF.

This sequence joins TRBV6-2 or TRBV6-3 and TRBJ1-5; 8 bases agree with TRBD1. V was pared by 2 bases and J by 0 bases, with 6 bases of the junction left unmatched. This CDR3 spans 17 amino acids. Germline V CDR1 and CDR2: MNHEY, SVGEGT. This chain's CDR3 is CASSYLGTGYSNQPQHF. CDR3 in DNA: TGTGCCAGCAGTTACCTCGGGACAGGATATAGCAATCAGCCCCAGCATTTT.

The chain links TRBV5-1 to TRBJ1-2; TRBD1 aligns across 7 bases. After removal of 4 bases from V and 6 bases from J, the junction contained 12 bases not matched to a gene. CDR3 length equals 15 residues. The V gene's germline CDR1 is SGHRS and CDR2 YFSETQ. As DNA, the CDR3 is TGCGCCAGCAGCAAGGCCGGGACAGAGATAGATGGCTACACCTTC. It codes for CASSKAGTEIDGYTF.

This chain joins TRBV15 and TRBJ1-1; a possible D gene is TRBD1 (5 bases). CDR1 and CDR2 from the germline V gene are LNHNV and YYDKDF (reference sequence). The CDR3 length is 14 residues. The V and J ends lost 3 bases and 2 bases respectively, with 10 bases between them. CDR3 sequence reads: CATSSHGGNTEAFF. CDR3 sequence (DNA): TGTGCCACCAGCAGTCACGGGGGAAACACTGAAGCTTTCTTT.

The V call is TRBV7-8, the J call TRBJ1-5, with D possibly being TRBD1 (6 bases). The CDR3 sequence is 19 residues long. Trimming took 1 base from V and 0 from J, leaving 19 bases between them. CDR1 SGHVS and CDR2 FQNEAQ come from the germline V gene. The DNA for the CDR3 is TGTGCCAGCAGCTTAGATGGACAGAGGGGGGGCACTAGCAATCAGCCCCAGCATTTT. Translation: CASSLDGQRGGTSNQPQHF.

The gene calls are TRBV30 and TRBJ2-3, with TRBD2 identical over 10 bases. The V gene's germline CDR1 is GTSNPN and CDR2 SVGIG (reference sequence). Germline trimming cut 0 bases from V and 8 bases from J; bases unmatched to any gene: 5. The CDR3 is 14 residues long. In DNA, the CDR3 is TGTGCCTGGAGTGTACAGCTAGCGGGAGTTACGCAGTATTTT. Protein sequence: CAWSVQLAGVTQYF.

This chain connects TRBV18 to TRBJ1-6, with a tentative D call TRBD1 (5 bases). The CDR3 totals 16 residues. The V gene's germline CDR1 is KGHSH and CDR2 LQKENI. Trimming took 0 bases from V and 7 from J, leaving 13 bases between them. Here the CDR3 reads CASSPPGTLGNSPLHF. CDR3 bases: TGTGCCAGCTCACCACCAGGGACTTTAGGGAATTCACCCCTCCACTTT.

J is TRBJ1-2 and V is TRBV3-1 (or the pseudogene TRBV3-2); the D is unclear. The CDR3 has 14 amino acids. Germline V gene lookup returns CDR1 LGHDT and CDR2 YNNKEL (reference sequence). Deletions cut 4 bases from V and 8 bases from J, with 17 bases between. The CDR3 spells CASSPDRDRGGYTF. CDR3 nucleotides: TGTGCCAGCAGCCCCGACCGGGATCGAGGAGGCTACACCTTC.

The CDR3 nucleotides read TGTGCCAGCAGCCCCTCCATCGGGGACACTGAAGCTTTCTTT. It yields the protein CASSPSIGDTEAFF. V gene TRBV7-2 combines with J gene TRBJ1-1; D is unclear. Germline CDR1 SGHTA, CDR2 FQGNSA. The CDR3 runs to 14 residues. Trimming took 5 bases from V and 3 from J, leaving 13 bases between them.

The rearrangement uses TRBV7-6 and TRBJ2-2, with 12 nucleotides matching TRBD2. This CDR3 spans 15 amino acids. V shed 1 base, J shed 8 bases, and the junction held 2 bases outside the gene matches. CDR1 is SGHVS, CDR2 FNYEAQ, per germline. The DNA of the CDR3 is TGTGCCAGCAGCTTAGGACTAGCGGGGGCTGGGGAGCTGTTTTTT. Its protein product is CASSLGLAGAGELFF.